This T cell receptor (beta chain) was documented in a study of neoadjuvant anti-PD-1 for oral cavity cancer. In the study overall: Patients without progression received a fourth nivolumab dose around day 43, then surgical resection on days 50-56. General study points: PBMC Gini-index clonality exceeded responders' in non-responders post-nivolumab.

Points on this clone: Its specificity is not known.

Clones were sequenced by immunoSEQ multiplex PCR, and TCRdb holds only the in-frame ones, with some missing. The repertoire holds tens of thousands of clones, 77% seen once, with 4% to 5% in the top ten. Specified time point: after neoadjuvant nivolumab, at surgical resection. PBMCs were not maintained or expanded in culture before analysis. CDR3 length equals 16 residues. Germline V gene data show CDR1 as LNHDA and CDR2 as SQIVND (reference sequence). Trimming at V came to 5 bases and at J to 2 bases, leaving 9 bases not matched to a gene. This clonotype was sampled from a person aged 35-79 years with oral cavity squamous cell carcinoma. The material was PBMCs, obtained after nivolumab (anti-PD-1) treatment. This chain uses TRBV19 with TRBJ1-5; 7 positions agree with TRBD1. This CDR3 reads CASSLQQGLGNQPQHF. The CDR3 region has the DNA TGTGCCAGTAGTCTTCAACAGGGGTTAGGCAATCAGCCCCAGCATTTT.